The source of this T cell receptor beta chain is a study of siplizumab effects on memory and regulatory T cells. Concerning this clone itself: What it binds is not known.

The method was immunoSEQ multiplex PCR; TCRdb's version includes in-frame clones alone and lacks a portion of them. The table includes over 90,000 clones, around 90% detected once. The CDR3 consists of 11 residues. Germline V CDR1 and CDR2: GTSNPN, SVGIG (reference sequence). V was pared by 2 bases and J by 4 bases, with 4 bases between. Regarding the study as a whole: To unstimulated subsets, only a minor fraction of alloreactive clones could be mapped. No assignable naive or memory phenotype existed for roughly 80-97% of proliferating CD4+ or CD8+ clones.

The sequence derives from a human donor in good health. Sequenced sample: CD4+ T cells sorted from blood. The rearrangement uses TRBV30 and TRBJ2-3; no clear D gene. This CDR3 is CAWSFADTQYF. The CDR3 DNA follows: TGTGCCTGGAGTTTCGCAGATACGCAGTATTTT.